This T cell receptor (beta chain) stems from a study of T cells in Graves' hyperthyroidism and ophthalmopathy. More than 9.5 ml fresh peripheral blood yielded the PBMCs. The CDR3 sequence is 13 residues long. V lost 6 bases and J lost 3, with 12 bases in between. Germline V gene lookup returns CDR1 ENHRY and CDR2 SYGVKD. Amplified regions were TCR beta CDR3 sequences from RNA transcripts. Using the HTBI primer set, a first-round RT-PCR was run on the TCR CDR3. Each CDR3 protein is one row after TCRdb ran MiXCR on the multiplex PCR reads. The sample lists 450,000 to 550,000 distinct CDR3 sequences, roughly a quarter occurring once. This clonotype was recorded at least ten times.

This receptor was identified in a woman in her thirties with Graves' ophthalmopathy. The specimen was blood. The chain links TRBV10-3 to TRBJ2-7, with D tentatively TRBD2 (5 bases). The CDR3: CAIRELGVYEQYF. CDR3 sequence (DNA): TGTGCCATCAGAGAACTGGGAGTCTACGAGCAGTACTTC.